This TCR beta chain stems from a study of blood T cell repertoires in COVID-19. The wider study: Samples of COVID-19 (acute and convalescent) were obtained from the United States, Italy and Spain.

As regards this clone: Other DNA sequences in the same sample also yield this CDR3.

Measured with immunoSEQ multiplex PCR; TCRdb has only the in-frame clones, and not every one. The table has fewer than 250,000 clones, around 82% seen once. What was sequenced was PBMCs or T cells enriched from blood (not recorded which). This sequence was found in a woman aged 35 to 49 with acute COVID-19.

This chain's CDR3 is CASSFQGAGGYTF. CDR3 sequence (DNA): TGTGCCAGCAGCTTCCAGGGGGCCGGTGGCTACACCTTC. The V call is TRBV5-4, the J call TRBJ1-2; TRBD1 aligns across 8 bases. Trimming took 2 bases from V and 7 from J; bases not matched to a gene: 4. This CDR3 comprises 13 residues. Germline V gives CDR1 SGHNT, CDR2 YYREEE (reference sequence).